These 32 T cell receptor beta chains were sequenced from one sample in a study of cytomegalovirus exposure and HLA in healthy donors. PCR used 60 Vbeta primers and 13 Jbeta primers. Profiling relied on immunoSEQ multiplex PCR, and the TCRdb table lists in-frame clones only, not all of them. Of about 120,000 clones in the sample, 78% were seen once. The specimen was PBMCs. Receptor source: a woman aged 25-40 years in good health and CMV-seronegative.

This clone was observed a handful of times. The chain couples TRBV4-1 to TRBJ1-6; tentatively, D is TRBD1 (5 bases). V shed 3 bases and J shed 7 bases, with 10 bases lying between them. Germline V gene data show CDR1 as MGHRA and CDR2 as YSYEKL. CDR3 length: 14 residues. CDR3: CASSHPGSNSPLHF. The CDR3 region has the DNA TGCGCCAGCAGCCACCCAGGGTCCAATTCACCCCTCCACTTT.

The rearrangement links TRBV6-1 to TRBJ2-1, with 10 bases lining up with TRBD2. Germline CDR1 reads MNHNS; CDR2 reads SASEGT. The CDR3 sequence is 16 residues long. J gave up 6 bases and V 3 bases, and 8 bases lay outside the gene matches. In DNA form, the CDR3 reads TGTGCCAGCAGTGACAAAAGCGGGGGGGCCCCCAATGAGCAGTTCTTC. Its translation is CASSDKSGGAPNEQFF.

V gene TRBV4-3 combines with J gene TRBJ2-1; TRBD2 agrees at 7 bases. This CDR3 is 17 amino acids long. Trimming removed 0 bases from V and 4 bases from J; junction bases left unmatched: 9. Germline V gene sequence: CDR1 LGHNA, CDR2 YSLEER. CDR3 sequence: CASSQDVSSGSYNEQFF. DNA for the CDR3: TGCGCCAGCAGCCAAGATGTATCTAGCGGTAGTTACAATGAGCAGTTCTTC.

The table lists this clone with a few counts. The V call is TRBV6-5, the J call TRBJ2-3; D is uncertain. Trimming took off 0 bases at V and 3 bases at J, with 10 bases between the two ends. CDR1 MNHEY and CDR2 SVGAGI come from the germline V gene. The CDR3 is made up of 15 amino acids. In DNA, the CDR3 is TGTGCCAGCAGTTACTCGGTGGTAGCAACAGATACGCAGTATTTT. Protein product: CASSYSVVATDTQYF.

This chain connects TRBV7-9 to TRBJ1-6, with D unclear. Germline CDR1 SEHNR, CDR2 FQNEAQ (reference sequence). This CDR3 region has 16 residues. Trimming pared 1 base from V and 6 bases from J, leaving 13 bases between. Written as DNA, the CDR3 is TGTGCCAGCAGCTTAGAAACACTACCCCGTAATTCACCCCTCCACTTT. It is translated as CASSLETLPRNSPLHF.

This chain connects TRBV29-1 to TRBJ2-5, with TRBD1 identical over 7 bases. This CDR3 has 15 amino acids. Germline V gene data show CDR1 as SQVTM and CDR2 as ANQGSEA. The trim removed 2 bases at V and 4 bases at J, leaving 10 bases unmatched. CDR3 in amino acids: CSVEKGGVSPETQYF. CDR3 in DNA: TGCAGCGTTGAAAAAGGGGGCGTATCCCCAGAGACCCAGTACTTC.

V and J are TRBV6-5 and TRBJ1-4, with 8 bases lining up with TRBD1. The CDR3 consists of 15 residues. V lost 5 bases and J lost 6; bases outside the gene matches: 8. Germline CDR1 reads MNHEY; CDR2 reads SVGAGI. CDR3 in amino acids: CASSPRLDRDEKLFF. The CDR3, as DNA: TGTGCCAGCAGTCCCAGATTGGACAGGGATGAAAAACTGTTTTTT.

The chain is built from TRBV14 and TRBJ2-7, with 7 bases fitting TRBD1. The CDR3 has 16 amino acids. Germline V gives CDR1 SGHDN, CDR2 FVKESK. The J segment lost 2 bases and the V segment lost 1 base, leaving 8 bases of the junction unmatched. In nucleotides, the CDR3 is TGTGCCAGCAGCCAAGCGAGGGGCCAGGGGGCCTACGAGCAGTACTTC. It encodes CASSQARGQGAYEQYF.

This clone showed up just a few times. Other DNA sequences in the same sample also yield this CDR3. The chain employs TRBV6-1 and TRBJ2-5; 12 bases are shared with TRBD2. V trimming: 2 bases; J trimming: 2 bases; junction bases outside the gene matches: 0. In germline, CDR1 is MNHNS, CDR2 SASEGT. The CDR3 is 15 amino acids. CDR3 sequence (DNA): TGTGCCAGCAGTGAACTAGCGGGGGGGCAAGAGACCCAGTACTTC. Translating gives CASSELAGGQETQYF.

V and J are TRBV30 and TRBJ2-1; a possible D gene is TRBD2 (5 bases). The V end lost 3 bases, the J end lost 15 bases, and 21 bases lay between the germline ends. From germline, CDR1 is GTSNPN and CDR2 SVGIG (reference sequence). This CDR3 has 13 amino acids. Here the CDR3 DNA reads TGTGCCTGGAGCCCCCTAGCCTATATCCCTCTGTTCTTC. Protein product: CAWSPLAYIPLFF.

The CDR3 DNA sequence: TGCGCCAGCAGCCAAGGGACAGGGGAGGGAGATACGCAGTATTTT. Protein product: CASSQGTGEGDTQYF. The chain employs TRBV4-3 and TRBJ2-3, with 9 bases identical to TRBD1. Per the germline V gene, CDR1 is LGHNA and CDR2 is YSLEER. J gave up 5 bases and V 1 base, and 4 bases lay outside the gene matches. The CDR3 sequence is 15 residues long.

V is TRBV28 and J is TRBJ1-1, with D possibly TRBD1 on 6 matching bases. Germline values: CDR1 MDHEN, CDR2 SYDVKM. There are 15 residues in the CDR3. The ends were cut back, 2 bases at V and 0 bases at J, with 10 bases in the middle. The CDR3 protein is CASSLRQELNTEAFF. In nucleotides, the CDR3 is TGTGCCAGCAGTTTACGACAGGAGCTGAACACTGAAGCTTTCTTT. The full variable domain, completed using reference TRBV28 and TRBJ1-1, is DVKVTQSSRYLVKRTGEKVFLECVQDMDHENMFWYRQDPGLGLRLIYFSYDVKMKEKGDIPEGYSVSREKKERFSLILESASTNQTSMYLCASSLRQELNTEAFFGQGTRLTVV.

This chain's CDR3 is CASTQTGGTEAFF. The CDR3 coding sequence is TGTGCCAGCACTCAGACAGGGGGCACTGAAGCTTTCTTT. This chain connects TRBV6-5 to TRBJ1-1, with 9 positions matching TRBD1. Germline-derived CDR1 and CDR2 are MNHEY and SVGAGI. The J segment lost 4 bases and the V segment lost 7 bases, leaving 4 bases of the junction unmatched. This CDR3 is 13 amino acids long.

CDR3 protein: CASRGDQPQHF. The CDR3 nucleotides are TGTGCCAGCAGGGGAGATCAGCCCCAGCATTTT. V is TRBV6-6 and J is TRBJ1-5; D uncertain. This CDR3 spans 11 amino acids. V lost 6 bases, J lost 5 bases, and 5 bases lay in between. Germline V gives CDR1 MNHNY, CDR2 SVGAGI (reference sequence).

This chain joins TRBV7-9 and TRBJ2-5; 8 bases map to TRBD1. J lost 4 bases, V lost 1 base, and 5 bases had no gene match. The CDR3 consists of 15 residues. The germline CDR1 and CDR2 sequences are SEHNR and FQNEAQ (reference sequence). In DNA, the CDR3 is TGTGCCAGCAGCTTAGTTCAGGGGGCTCGAGAGACCCAGTACTTC. Translated, it gives CASSLVQGARETQYF.

The chain combines TRBV28 with TRBJ1-4; D not resolved. The CDR3 is made up of 12 amino acids. Germline CDR1 MDHEN, CDR2 SYDVKM. V was trimmed by 3 bases and J by 7 bases, leaving 6 bases between them. The CDR3: CASSFSGEKLFF. CDR3 nucleotides: TGTGCCAGCAGTTTCTCGGGTGAAAAACTGTTTTTT.

This clone has only a few counts. The chain employs TRBV11-2 and TRBJ1-6, with D perhaps matching TRBD1 (6 bases). CDR1 is SGHAT, CDR2 FQNNGV, per germline. CDR3 length: 15 residues. V shed 5 bases and J shed 6 bases, with 14 bases lying between them. The CDR3 DNA reads as TGTGCCAGCAGCCGCCGACAGGCGTTTAATTCACCCCTCCACTTT. This codes for CASSRRQAFNSPLHF.

The chain is built from TRBV5-1 and TRBJ1-3, with TRBD1 matching 8 bases. Germline-derived CDR1 and CDR2 are SGHRS and YFSETQ. With 8 bases clipped from V and 3 bases from J, the junction kept 4 bases outside the gene matches. This CDR3 is built from 13 residues. The CDR3 loop reads CASRQGSGNTIYF. The CDR3 nucleotides read TGCGCCAGTCGACAGGGGAGTGGAAACACCATATATTTT.

This chain uses TRBV7-9 with TRBJ1-4, with 9 bases identical to TRBD1. J was trimmed by 4 bases and V by 5 bases; bases with no gene match: 8. In germline, CDR1 is SEHNR, CDR2 FQNEAQ (reference sequence). The length of the CDR3 is 16 residues. In DNA form, the CDR3 reads TGTGCCAGCAGCCGCACCACAGGGGGCATTAATGAAAAACTGTTTTTT. Translated: CASSRTTGGINEKLFF.

V is TRBV7-9 and J is TRBJ2-2, with 9 bases that match TRBD2. Trimming took 4 bases from V and 1 from J; bases not matched to a gene: 7. Germline V gives CDR1 SEHNR, CDR2 FQNEAQ (reference sequence). The CDR3 loop spans 17 amino acids. The CDR3 DNA sequence: TGTGCCAGCAGCTCTCCCGGCGGGAGGGTGAACACCGGGGAGCTGTTTTTT. It encodes CASSSPGGRVNTGELFF.

The J gene is TRBJ2-7, the V gene TRBV28; a weak D match, TRBD2 (5 bases). The CDR3 is 15 amino acids. Trimming took 5 bases from V and 0 from J, leaving 14 bases between them. CDR1 is MDHEN, CDR2 SYDVKM, per germline. DNA of the CDR3: TGTGCCAGCAGTCCTCAAGCGGAGTCCTCCTACGAGCAGTACTTC. It yields the protein CASSPQAESSYEQYF. Drawing the rest from reference TRBV28 and TRBJ2-7, the complete variable domain is DVKVTQSSRYLVKRTGEKVFLECVQDMDHENMFWYRQDPGLGLRLIYFSYDVKMKEKGDIPEGYSVSREKKERFSLILESASTNQTSMYLCASSPQAESSYEQYFGPGTRLTVT.

This chain joins TRBV5-4 and TRBJ2-3; D is possibly TRBD2 (5 bases). The V gene's germline CDR1 is SGHNT and CDR2 YYREEE (reference sequence). V lost 4 bases to trimming and J lost 0 bases, with 12 bases between them. The CDR3 contains 15 residues. The CDR3 reads CASSLAGGSTDTQYF. CDR3 DNA: TGTGCCAGCAGCCTGGCGGGCGGGAGCACAGATACGCAGTATTTT.

Concerning this clone: The junction differs from germline at one of its ends, possibly a read error. This chain connects TRBV10-3 to TRBJ1-5, with 7 bases matching TRBD1. Looked up from germline, CDR1 is ENHRY and CDR2 is SYGVKD. This CDR3 comprises 13 residues. The DNA for the CDR3 is TGTGCCATCAGTGATGGGACGACAGGGACTAGGGATTTT. Its translation is CAISDGTTGTRDF.

This sequence joins TRBV28 and TRBJ1-5, with 8 nucleotides matching TRBD1. Per germline, CDR1 MDHEN and CDR2 SYDVKM. The CDR3 runs 15 residues. J was trimmed by 7 bases and V by 3 bases; bases with no gene match: 8. The CDR3 nucleotides read TGTGCCAGCAGTTTGACAGGGGCCAGCGAACAGCCCCAGCATTTT. This translates into CASSLTGASEQPQHF.

The chain carries TRBV14 and TRBJ2-1; 12 bases match TRBD2. The CDR3 loop spans 17 amino acids. Germline V gene sequence: CDR1 SGHDN, CDR2 FVKESK. The J segment lost 8 bases and the V segment lost 1 base, leaving 9 bases of the junction unmatched. The CDR3 nucleotides are TGTGCCAGCAGCCAAGCTCCTGGGGGACTAGCGGGCCATGAGCAGTTCTTC. Its translation is CASSQAPGGLAGHEQFF.

The chain recombines TRBV7-7 with TRBJ1-3; perhaps TRBD1 as D (6 bases). The DNA matches TRBJ2-2 better at its end, which makes the J call doubtful. This CDR3 region has 15 residues. Germline V gene lookup returns CDR1 SSHAT and CDR2 FNYEAQ (reference sequence). DNA of the CDR3: TGTGCCAGCAGCTTAGGACAGGAGAACACCGGGGAGCTGTTTTTT. Amino acids: CASSLGQENTGELFF.

The rearrangement links TRBV6-6 to TRBJ1-1; possibly TRBD1 for D (5 bases). Germline V gene lookup returns CDR1 MNHNY and CDR2 SVGAGI (reference sequence). V lost 5 bases, J lost 0 bases, and 10 bases lay in between. CDR3 size: 14 residues. The CDR3, as DNA: TGTGCCAGCAGTACCCGACAGCTGAACACTGAAGCTTTCTTT. Its translation is CASSTRQLNTEAFF.

V and J are TRBV6-5 and TRBJ1-2, with D possibly being TRBD1 (5 bases). Looked up from germline, CDR1 is MNHEY and CDR2 is SVGAGI. The CDR3 is 15 amino acids. V lost 2 bases and J lost 4, with 14 bases in between. The CDR3 region is CASSYQTGDSYGYTF. The CDR3 DNA reads TGTGCCAGCAGTTACCAAACGGGGGATTCCTATGGCTACACCTTC.

CDR3 in DNA: TGTGCCTGGAGTATTCCGGGACTAGCTTGGACAGATACGCAGTATTTT. Translated: CAWSIPGLAWTDTQYF. The chain couples TRBV30 to TRBJ2-3; 9 bases fit TRBD2. The CDR3 extends over 16 amino acids. The ends lost 2 bases at V and 3 bases at J; junction bases unmatched: 9. Germline lookup yields CDR1 GTSNPN and CDR2 SVGIG (reference sequence).

On this clone itself: Other nucleotide sequences from this sample produce the same CDR3. This CDR3 reads CASSQVGGSTDTQYF. CDR3 DNA: TGCGCCAGCAGCCAAGTGGGGGGTAGCACAGATACGCAGTATTTT. The V gene is TRBV4-1, the J gene TRBJ2-3; the D gene is possibly TRBD2 (6 bases). CDR1 and CDR2 (germline): MGHRA, YSYEKL. V shed 1 base and J shed 0 bases, with 8 bases lying between them. This CDR3 has 15 amino acids.

The chain uses TRBV25-1 and TRBJ2-5; possible D gene TRBD1, 5 bases. The CDR3 is made up of 15 amino acids. CDR1 MGHDK and CDR2 SYGVNS come from the germline V gene. V was clipped by 1 base and J by 3 bases, with 12 bases between them. The chain's CDR3 is CASSEWKGQKETQYF. CDR3 nucleotide sequence: TGTGCCAGCAGTGAATGGAAGGGGCAAAAAGAGACCCAGTACTTC.

This chain joins TRBV7-2 and TRBJ1-1; D not certain. This CDR3 region has 16 residues. V was shortened by 4 bases and J by 5 bases, with 20 bases between the two germline ends. CDR1 and CDR2 (germline): SGHTA, FQGNSA. In nucleotides, the CDR3 is TGTGCCAGCAGCTCCGGTAAGGGTACCCGGGGAACTGAAGCTTTCTTT. Translating gives CASSSGKGTRGTEAFF. Complete variable domain (other parts from reference TRBV7-2 and TRBJ1-1): GAGVSQSPSNKVTEKGKDVELRCDPISGHTALYWYRQSLGQGLEFLIYFQGNSAPDKSGLPSDRFSAERTGGSVSTLTIQRTQQEDSAVYLCASSSGKGTRGTEAFFGQGTRLTVV.